This TCR beta chain was captured in a study of shared T cell receptors in the human thymus. Trimming took 0 bases from V and 6 from J, leaving 6 bases between them. Germline lookup yields CDR1 LNHNV and CDR2 YYDKDF (reference sequence). The CDR3 loop spans 13 amino acids. The repertoire was sequenced with immunoSEQ multiplex PCR; TCRdb's copy has only in-frame clones and lacks some. The table includes 720,000 or so clones, approximately 85% detected once. The data were also submitted as part of a second study, on human thymus T cells. This second report adds: Resections from corrective heart surgery supplied the thymus tissue.

This sequence originates from a girl under three years old with a congenital heart defect. Sequenced sample: thymocytes. The rearrangement links TRBV15 to TRBJ1-5; D gene unclear. The DNA for the CDR3 is TGTGCCACCAGCAGAGATGTGAGTCAGCCCCAGCATTTT. It is translated as CATSRDVSQPQHF.